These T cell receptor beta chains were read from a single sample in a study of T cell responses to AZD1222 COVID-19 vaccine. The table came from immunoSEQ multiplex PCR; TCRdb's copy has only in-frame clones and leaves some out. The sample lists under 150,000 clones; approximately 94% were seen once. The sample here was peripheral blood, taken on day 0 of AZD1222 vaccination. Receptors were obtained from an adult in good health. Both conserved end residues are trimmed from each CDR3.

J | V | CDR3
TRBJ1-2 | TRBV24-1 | ATSDDNYGYT
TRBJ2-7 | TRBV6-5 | ASSHGGYEQY
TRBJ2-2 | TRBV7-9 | ASSLPSPTSGVAGELF
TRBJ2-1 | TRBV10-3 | AISNGQANNEQF
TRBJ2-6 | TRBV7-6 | ASSPWVSGANVLT
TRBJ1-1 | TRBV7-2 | ASSSGRRTEAF
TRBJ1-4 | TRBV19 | ASSSPSRGSKEKLF
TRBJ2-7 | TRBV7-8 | ASSLELADTYEQY
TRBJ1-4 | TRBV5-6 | ASSPGGWPNEKLF
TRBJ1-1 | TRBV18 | ASSPGQLNTEAF
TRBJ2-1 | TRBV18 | ASSRQDRNNEQF
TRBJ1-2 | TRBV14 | ASSRWDRGKDNYGYT
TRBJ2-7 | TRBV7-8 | ASSRAGGGSYEQY
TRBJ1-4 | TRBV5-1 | ASKGEEKLF
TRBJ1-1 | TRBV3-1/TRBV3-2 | ASSQAGENTEAF
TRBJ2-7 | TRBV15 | ATRANRELGYSYEQY
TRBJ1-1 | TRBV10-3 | AIRRTGVNTEAF
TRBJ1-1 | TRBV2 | ASSDLRGNTEAF
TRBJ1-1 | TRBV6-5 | ASSYGRGEAF
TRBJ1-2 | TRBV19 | ASSISSRGTGGYT
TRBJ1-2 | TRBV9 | ASLGQYYGYT
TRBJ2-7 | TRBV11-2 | ASRVAGGADEQY
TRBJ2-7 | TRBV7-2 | ASSLVRAGQGSYEQY
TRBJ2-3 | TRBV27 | ASSPMSGRIDTQY
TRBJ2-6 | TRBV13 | ASSSNSWGIGANVLT
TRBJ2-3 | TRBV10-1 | ASSELNGGAGRRHTQY
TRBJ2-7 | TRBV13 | ASSPLTSAYEQY
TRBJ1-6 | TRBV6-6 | ASSRKNIASPLH
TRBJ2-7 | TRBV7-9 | ASSAGQGIIEQY
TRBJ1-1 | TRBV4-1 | ASSQRQEGYGTEAF
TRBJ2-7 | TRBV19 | ASSTTGGGYEQY
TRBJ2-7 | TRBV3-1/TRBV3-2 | ASSQGLAEAYEQY
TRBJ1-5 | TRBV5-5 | ASSPGTGLRNQPQH
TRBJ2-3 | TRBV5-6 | ASSLGRADTQY
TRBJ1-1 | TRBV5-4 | ASRRNTEAF
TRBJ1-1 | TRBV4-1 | ASRGPTTNTEAF
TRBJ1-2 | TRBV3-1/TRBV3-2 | ASSQGDRPGGYT
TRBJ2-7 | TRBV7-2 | ASSLGGLFIGEQY
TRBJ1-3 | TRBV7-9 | ASSLAWDRGRSGNTIY
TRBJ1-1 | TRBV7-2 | ASSLDVGMNTEAF
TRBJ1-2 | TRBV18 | ASSLQRQSNYGYT
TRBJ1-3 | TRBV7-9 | ASSLGEGNTIY
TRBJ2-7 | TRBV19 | ASSIVGGSYEQY
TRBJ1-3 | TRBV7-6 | ASSLVPTEDAGNTIY
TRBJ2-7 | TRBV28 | ASTDRQGAYEQY
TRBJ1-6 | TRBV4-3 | ASSQDGGGSPLH
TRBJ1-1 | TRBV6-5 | ASRETGHGLGAF
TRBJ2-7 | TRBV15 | ATSEAGRNYEQY
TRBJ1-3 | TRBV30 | AGRDSGNTIY
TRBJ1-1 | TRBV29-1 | STLDRTFDTEAF
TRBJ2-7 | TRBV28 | ASSPPPMTGVGY
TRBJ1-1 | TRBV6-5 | ASSSRQGFAEAF
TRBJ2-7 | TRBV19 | ASSNQRGNEQY
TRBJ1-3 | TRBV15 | ATSRNPGAGNTIY
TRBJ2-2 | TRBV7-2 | ASNSRAQGGTGELF
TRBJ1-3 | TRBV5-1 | ASSLSGGTGAGNTIY
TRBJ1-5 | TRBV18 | ASSLDSNQPQH
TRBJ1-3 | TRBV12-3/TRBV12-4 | ASSSDSGNTIY
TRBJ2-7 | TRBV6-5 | ASKGASGSLEQY